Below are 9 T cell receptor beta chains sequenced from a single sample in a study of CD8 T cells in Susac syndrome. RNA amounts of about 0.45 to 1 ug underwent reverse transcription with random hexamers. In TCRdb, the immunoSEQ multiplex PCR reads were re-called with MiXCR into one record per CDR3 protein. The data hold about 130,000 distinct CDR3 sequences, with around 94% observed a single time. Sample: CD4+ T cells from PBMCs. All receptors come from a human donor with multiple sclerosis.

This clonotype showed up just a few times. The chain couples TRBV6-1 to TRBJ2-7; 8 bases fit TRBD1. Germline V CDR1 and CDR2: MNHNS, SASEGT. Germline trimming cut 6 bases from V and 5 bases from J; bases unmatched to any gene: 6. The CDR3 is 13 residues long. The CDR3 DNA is TGTGCCAGCAGGGACAGGGAGGTTAACGAGCAGTACTTC. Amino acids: CASRDREVNEQYF.

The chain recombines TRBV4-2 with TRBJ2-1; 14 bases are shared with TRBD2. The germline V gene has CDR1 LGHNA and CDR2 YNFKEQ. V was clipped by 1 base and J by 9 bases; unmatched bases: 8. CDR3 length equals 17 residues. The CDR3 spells CASSQGQGLAGEGEQFF. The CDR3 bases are TGTGCCAGCAGCCAAGGGCAGGGACTAGCGGGGGAAGGTGAGCAGTTCTTC.

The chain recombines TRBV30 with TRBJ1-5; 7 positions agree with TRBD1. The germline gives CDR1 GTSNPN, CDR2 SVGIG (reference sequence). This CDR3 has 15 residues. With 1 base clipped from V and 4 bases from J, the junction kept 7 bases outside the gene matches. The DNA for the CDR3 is TGTGCCTGGAGTGGAGGGGGCGCGGGGAATCAGCCCCAGCATTTT. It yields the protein CAWSGGGAGNQPQHF.

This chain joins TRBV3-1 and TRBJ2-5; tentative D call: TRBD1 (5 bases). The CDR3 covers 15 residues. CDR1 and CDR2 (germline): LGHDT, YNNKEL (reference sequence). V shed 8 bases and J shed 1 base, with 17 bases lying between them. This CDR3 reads CASRRAGGGQETQYF. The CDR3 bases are TGTGCCAGCCGCAGGGCCGGTGGCGGCCAAGAGACCCAGTACTTC.

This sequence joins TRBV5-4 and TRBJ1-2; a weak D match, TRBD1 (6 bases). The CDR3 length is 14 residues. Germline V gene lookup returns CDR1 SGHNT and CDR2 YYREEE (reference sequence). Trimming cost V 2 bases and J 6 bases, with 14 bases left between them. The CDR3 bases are TGTGCCAGCAGCTTCTTACAGGGTGGCGATGGCTACACCTTC. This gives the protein CASSFLQGGDGYTF. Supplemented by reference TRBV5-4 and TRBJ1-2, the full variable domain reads ETGVTQSPTHLIKTRGQQVTLRCSSQSGHNTVSWYQQALGQGPQFIFQYYREEENGRGNFPPRFSGLQFPNYSSELNVNALELDDSALYLCASSFLQGGDGYTFGSGTRLTVV.

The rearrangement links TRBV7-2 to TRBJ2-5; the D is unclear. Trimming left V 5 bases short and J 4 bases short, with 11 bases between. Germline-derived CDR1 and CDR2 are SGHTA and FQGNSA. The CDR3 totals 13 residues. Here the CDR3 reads CASSTYGPETQYF. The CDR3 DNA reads TGTGCCAGCAGCACGTACGGGCCAGAGACCCAGTACTTC.

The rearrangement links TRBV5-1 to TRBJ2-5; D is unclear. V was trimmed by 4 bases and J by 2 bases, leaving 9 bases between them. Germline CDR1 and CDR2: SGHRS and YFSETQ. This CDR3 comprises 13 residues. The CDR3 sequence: CASSTDLQETQYF. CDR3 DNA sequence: TGCGCCAGCAGCACCGACCTACAAGAGACCCAGTACTTC.

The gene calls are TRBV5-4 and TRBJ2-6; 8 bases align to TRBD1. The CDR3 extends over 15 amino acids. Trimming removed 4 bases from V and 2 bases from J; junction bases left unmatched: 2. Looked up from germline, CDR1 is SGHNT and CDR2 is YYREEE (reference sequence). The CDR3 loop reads CASSLQGAGANVLTF. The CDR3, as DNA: TGTGCCAGCAGCCTACAGGGGGCTGGGGCCAACGTCCTGACTTTC.

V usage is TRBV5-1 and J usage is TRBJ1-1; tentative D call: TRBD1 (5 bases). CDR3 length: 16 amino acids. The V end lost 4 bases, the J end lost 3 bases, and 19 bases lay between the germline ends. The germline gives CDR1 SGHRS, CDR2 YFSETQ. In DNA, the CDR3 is TGCGCCAGCAGCCGCGGGACGACCCTGGGGGACACTGAAGCTTTCTTT. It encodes CASSRGTTLGDTEAFF.